The T cell receptor beta chain under discussion was sequenced for a study of T cell repertoires in cytomegalovirus infection. Across the whole study: Public TCR beta signatures indicated both CMV infection and matching HLA type. Study conclusions and caveats: CMV-specific TCR beta clonotypes restricted by HLA-C dominated the ex vivo response. Public TCR beta family frequency separated CMV-and-HLA carriers, including in an independent cohort.

Germline V gives CDR1 SGHKS, CDR2 YYEKEE (reference sequence). The CDR3 is 15 amino acids. V lost 6 bases and J lost 6; bases outside the gene matches: 11. Notes on this clonotype: The antigen is undetermined.

TCRdb passed the reads through MiXCR, listing each CDR3 protein once. The table lists 680,000 or so distinct CDR3 sequences, approximately 40% of them singletons. Sample: PBMCs. The TCR comes from a human donor in good health (CMV status not recorded). Some clones in this sample may be carry-over from other donors' samples. This chain joins TRBV5-5 and TRBJ1-5, with TRBD1 identical over 8 bases. In DNA, the CDR3 is TGTGCCAGCAACCCATGGACAGGGATGTCTCAGCCCCAGCATTTT. Its protein is CASNPWTGMSQPQHF.